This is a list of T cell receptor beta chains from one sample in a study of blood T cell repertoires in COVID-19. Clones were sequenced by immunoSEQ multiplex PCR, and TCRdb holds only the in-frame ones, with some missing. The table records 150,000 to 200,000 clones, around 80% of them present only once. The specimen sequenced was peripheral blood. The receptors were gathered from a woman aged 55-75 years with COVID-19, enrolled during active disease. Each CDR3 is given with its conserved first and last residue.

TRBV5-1,CASSLWETGESPLHF
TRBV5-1,CASSIGTSRALYNEQFF
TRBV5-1,CASSSGQGNSPLHF
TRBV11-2,CASSPWAGYNEQFF
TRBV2,CASSLDRGPLHGYTF
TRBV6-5,CASSRQEPYNSPLHF
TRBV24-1,CATSDAGTGPPETQYF
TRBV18,CASSAQGLYGYTF
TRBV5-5,CASSYQGLDTQYF
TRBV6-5,CASSYSASNYGYTF
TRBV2,CASNPTGYNSPLHF
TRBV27,CASSLEARFTEAFF
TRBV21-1,CASSARDRDPEQYF
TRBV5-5,CASSLEQGEYYGYTF
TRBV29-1,CSAERGLEAFF
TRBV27,CASSFGQINEKLFF
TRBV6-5,CATEAFAGEKLFF
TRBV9,CASSANIARRWGYTF
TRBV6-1,CASSDGTGGALQYF
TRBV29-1,CSVGYGLAESSYEQYF
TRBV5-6,CASSLGQGSNSPLHF
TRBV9,CASSVGQENSPLHF
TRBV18,CASSPLPGGPAEQFF
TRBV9,CASSVEGEQGTDTQYF
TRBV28,CATQTPGTGETGANVLTF
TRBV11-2,CASGSELYNEQFF
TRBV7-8,CASSLVAAAANTGELFF
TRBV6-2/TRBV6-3,CASSYTQLSGNTIYF
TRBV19,CASSIGAGDQETQYF
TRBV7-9,CASSPGLINEKLFF
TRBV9,CASSVDVAGAAEQFF
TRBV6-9,CASSPSDRISNEKLFF
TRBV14,CASRRLAGAGEQFF
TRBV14,CASSGSPLSGANVLTF
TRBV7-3,CASSLVDVGETYNEQFF
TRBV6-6,CASSYSTSGPTDTQYF
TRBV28,CASLKRETDEQYF
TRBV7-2,CASSLSGAQETQYF
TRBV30,CAWSLGQELNTIYF
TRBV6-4,CASSDSGGAYNEQFF
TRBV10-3,CAMSQGASTEAFF
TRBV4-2,CASSQVGGAEGNQPQHF
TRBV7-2,CASSSTGVPNTGELFF
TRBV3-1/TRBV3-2,CASSQGRRREQYF
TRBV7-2,CASSPQGSANEKLFF
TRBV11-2,CASSLAGYEQYF
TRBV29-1,CSVEGGLEETQYF
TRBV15,CATSRGRASYEQYF
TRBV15,CATSRAGTEETQYF
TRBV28,CASSSFGRGGTDTQYF
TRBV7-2,CASSRPGQGVSNQPQHF
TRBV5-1,CASSQGQVNSPLHF
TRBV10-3,CAIRGLRGYGYTF
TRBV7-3,CASSLVGGSQETQYF
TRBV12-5,CASGLVRETLSYNEQFF
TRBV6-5,CASSPTPSLYEQYF
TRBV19,CACGQGVYEQYF
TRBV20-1,CSARDNYEQYF